This entry lists 3 T cell receptor beta chains sequenced from one sample in a study of post-analysis software for immune sequencing data. Included in the TCR beta cDNA libraries were unique molecular identifiers. MiXCR, applied by TCRdb to the PCR reads, yields one record per CDR3 protein. The repertoire holds some 450,000 distinct CDR3 sequences, with roughly 46% as singletons. The study's findings and limits: Roughly five TRBV segments, including TRBV5-6, TRBV5-1 and TRBV20-1, were more frequent in patients than controls.

No antigen is known for these receptors. Sample: blood. The receptors shown here come from a girl under 18 with multiple sclerosis.

A few counts support this clonotype. For the CDR3, the DNA is TGCAGCGTCGCTGTTGGGGTGGCAGATACGCAGTATTTT. Translating it yields CSVAVGVADTQYF. The rearrangement joins TRBV29-1 to TRBJ2-3; no reliable D call. CDR1 and CDR2 (germline): SQVTM, ANQGSEA. The V and J ends lost 6 bases and 4 bases respectively, with 14 bases between them. The CDR3 loop spans 13 amino acids.

This clonotype was seen just once. This chain joins TRBV6-5 and TRBJ1-6; 9 bases line up with TRBD1. Germline V gives CDR1 MNHEY, CDR2 SVGAGI. The CDR3 spans 17 residues. V shed 0 bases and J 8 bases; nucleotides not matched to a gene: 8. CDR3 in amino acids: CASSYSVVGDRDSPLHF. CDR3 DNA sequence: TGTGCCAGCAGTTACTCGGTGGTGGGGGACAGGGATTCACCCCTCCACTTT.

The V call is TRBV5-6, the J call TRBJ1-1; D gene ambiguous. The CDR3 sequence is 13 residues long. The V and J ends lost 4 bases and 2 bases respectively, with 9 bases between them. Germline CDR1 is SGHDT and CDR2 is YYEEEE. The CDR3 spells CASSPQINTEAFF. DNA for the CDR3: TGTGCCAGCAGCCCACAGATTAACACTGAAGCTTTCTTT.